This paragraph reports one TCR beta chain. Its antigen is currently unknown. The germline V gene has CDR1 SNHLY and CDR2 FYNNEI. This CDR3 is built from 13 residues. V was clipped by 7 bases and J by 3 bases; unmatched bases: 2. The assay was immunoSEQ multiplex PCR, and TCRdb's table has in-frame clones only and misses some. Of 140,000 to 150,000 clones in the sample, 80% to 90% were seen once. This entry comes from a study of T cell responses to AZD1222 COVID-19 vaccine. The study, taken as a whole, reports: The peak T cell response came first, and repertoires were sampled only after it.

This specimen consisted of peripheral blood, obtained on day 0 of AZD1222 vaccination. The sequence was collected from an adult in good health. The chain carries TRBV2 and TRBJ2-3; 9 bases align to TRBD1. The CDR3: CASNGQGTDTQYF. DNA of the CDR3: TGTGCCAGCAATGGACAGGGGACAGATACGCAGTATTTT.